Each of the 22 T cell receptor beta chains below was sequenced from the same sample in a study of beta chain features in type 1 diabetes. Whole-study findings and limits: Moderately but significantly shorter TCRB CDR3s were found in Type 1 diabetes patients in all four CD4+ subsets.

These TCRs are of unknown antigen specificity. Reverse transcription of all isolated RNA meant that expressed TCRB transcripts were sequenced. Here immunoSEQ multiplex PCR was the method, and the copy in TCRdb shows in-frame clones only, minus some. The data hold fewer than 450,000 clones, with roughly 13% observed a single time. Material: naive CD4+ T cells from blood. The receptors here all came from a woman under 30 with type 1 diabetes.

V gene TRBV5-1 combines with J gene TRBJ1-5, with D possibly TRBD1 on 6 matching bases. CDR3 length: 14 residues. With 4 bases removed from V and 7 bases from J, the gap between germline ends came to 15 bases. Germline V lookup: CDR1 SGHRS, CDR2 YFSETQ. For the CDR3, the DNA is TGCGCCAGCAGCCCTGGGGGGGGCGGGCAGCCCCAGCATTTT. Translation: CASSPGGGGQPQHF.

This clone has just a few counts. The CDR3 DNA is TGTGCCAGCAGCTTGGACCAACGGGACAGTTCGGAGACCCAGTACTTC. Translating gives CASSLDQRDSSETQYF. This chain links TRBV5-4 with TRBJ2-5; TRBD1 matches 7 bases. Germline V gene data show CDR1 as SGHNT and CDR2 as YYREEE (reference sequence). The CDR3 consists of 16 residues. V gave up 0 bases and J gave up 5 bases; unmatched junction bases: 10. Drawing the rest from reference TRBV5-4 and TRBJ2-5, the complete variable domain is ETGVTQSPTHLIKTRGQQVTLRCSSQSGHNTVSWYQQALGQGPQFIFQYYREEENGRGNFPPRFSGLQFPNYSSELNVNALELDDSALYLCASSLDQRDSSETQYFGPGTRLLVL.

The sample holds a few counts of this clone. The chain recombines TRBV7-8 with TRBJ1-2, with D possibly matching TRBD1 (5 bases). There are 15 residues in the CDR3. Trimming cost V 5 bases and J 5 bases, with 18 bases left between them. From germline, CDR1 is SGHVS and CDR2 FQNEAQ. CDR3 amino acids: CASSGQGGAMYGYTF. In DNA form, the CDR3 reads TGTGCCAGCAGCGGACAAGGTGGGGCGATGTATGGCTACACCTTC.

V is TRBV6-5 and J is TRBJ2-5; D may be TRBD2 (5 bases). CDR1 is MNHEY, CDR2 SVGAGI, per germline. The CDR3 consists of 13 residues. With 5 bases removed from V and 2 bases from J, the gap between germline ends came to 9 bases. The CDR3, as DNA: TGTGCCAGCAGTCCTCCGGGACAAGAGACCCAGTACTTC. Its protein is CASSPPGQETQYF.

The V gene is TRBV5-4, the J gene TRBJ2-1; D is unresolved. V dropped 3 bases and J dropped 0 bases, with 13 bases sitting between them. This CDR3 has 16 residues. Germline loops: CDR1 SGHNT, CDR2 YYREEE (reference sequence). Here the CDR3 DNA reads TGTGCCAGCAGCTACCTCCCCATCAGCTCCTACAATGAGCAGTTCTTC. Translation: CASSYLPISSYNEQFF.

The chain couples TRBV7-3 to TRBJ2-1, with 7 bases that match TRBD2. Germline CDR1 reads SGHTA; CDR2 reads FQGTGA. V lost 2 bases, J lost 2 bases, and 3 bases stayed unmatched. This CDR3 contains 15 residues. The CDR3 DNA is TGTGCCAGCAGCTTAGGCGGGGGTGCCTACAATGAGCAGTTCTTC. It codes for CASSLGGGAYNEQFF.

The rearrangement uses TRBV18 and TRBJ1-2; tentative D call: TRBD1 (5 bases). Germline assignment: CDR1 KGHSH and CDR2 LQKENI. V lost 3 bases to trimming and J lost 7 bases, with 24 bases between them. The CDR3 is 17 amino acids. This chain's CDR3 is CASSPPVETQALSGYTF. In DNA form, the CDR3 reads TGTGCCAGCTCACCCCCGGTCGAGACACAGGCCCTTAGTGGCTACACCTTC.

This clone was detected a few times. V is TRBV18 and J is TRBJ1-2; 11 positions match TRBD1. The CDR3 loop spans 16 amino acids. The germline V gene has CDR1 KGHSH and CDR2 LQKENI. The V segment lost 1 base and the J segment 5 bases; nucleotides outside the gene matches: 6. The CDR3 here is CASSPLGQGAWYGYTF. CDR3 sequence (DNA): TGTGCCAGCTCACCACTAGGACAGGGGGCCTGGTATGGCTACACCTTC. Supplemented by reference TRBV18 and TRBJ1-2, the full variable domain reads NAGVMQNPRHLVRRRGQEARLRCSPMKGHSHVYWYRQLPEEGLKFMVYLQKENIIDESGMPKERFSAEFPKEGPSILRIQQVVRGDSAAYFCASSPLGQGAWYGYTFGSGTRLTVV.

This chain links TRBV5-1 with TRBJ2-1; 9 positions match TRBD1. The germline V gene has CDR1 SGHRS and CDR2 YFSETQ. J was trimmed by 2 bases and V by 4 bases; bases with no gene match: 4. The CDR3 is 15 residues long. The CDR3 coding sequence is TGCGCCAGCAGCGCGGGACAGGGTCCCTACAATGAGCAGTTCTTC. It yields the protein CASSAGQGPYNEQFF.

This clone occurred a few times. This chain joins TRBV27 and TRBJ2-7; the D gene is possibly TRBD1 (6 bases). V lost 4 bases to trimming and J lost 0 bases, with 13 bases between them. Germline V lookup: CDR1 MNHEY, CDR2 SMNVEV (reference sequence). The CDR3 has 15 residues. The CDR3 coding sequence is TGTGCCAGCAGTTCACGGGCCAGGGGCTCCTACGAGCAGTACTTC. Translating gives CASSSRARGSYEQYF.

This clone was observed a few times. The J gene is TRBJ2-3, the V gene TRBV11-2; 8 nucleotides match TRBD2. CDR3 length equals 16 residues. Germline CDR1 reads SGHAT; CDR2 reads FQNNGV. The V segment lost 5 bases and the J segment 3 bases; nucleotides outside the gene matches: 10. The CDR3 loop reads CASSPLAGRVTDTQYF. CDR3 in DNA: TGTGCCAGCAGCCCACTAGCCGGGAGGGTGACAGATACGCAGTATTTT.

This sequence joins TRBV7-7 and TRBJ2-7; TRBD1 aligns across 10 bases. Trimming cost V 5 bases and J 3 bases; bases outside gene matches: 4. The CDR3 covers 14 residues. Looked up from germline, CDR1 is SSHAT and CDR2 is FNYEAQ (reference sequence). The CDR3, as DNA: TGTGCCAGCAGCGCGGGACAGGGGATCTACGAGCAGTACTTC. This translates into CASSAGQGIYEQYF.

This clone was detected a few times. The rearrangement links TRBV5-1 to TRBJ1-4, with D unclear. CDR3 size: 15 residues. CDR1 and CDR2 (germline): SGHRS, YFSETQ. V gave up 2 bases and J gave up 4 bases, with 12 bases separating them. The CDR3 reads CASSFAAGFNEKLFF. The CDR3 nucleotides are TGCGCCAGCAGCTTCGCCGCGGGGTTTAATGAAAAACTGTTTTTT.

This clone came up a few times. The CDR3 loop is CASSPSYNEQFF. CDR3 DNA sequence: TGCGCCAGCAGCCCGAGCTACAATGAGCAGTTCTTC. V is TRBV4-3 and J is TRBJ2-1; D gene unclear. Trimming shortened V by 4 bases and J by 3 bases, and 4 bases separated the two germline ends. Per germline, CDR1 LGHNA and CDR2 YSLEER. The CDR3 length is 12 residues.

The chain joins TRBV2 to TRBJ1-2; 8 bases agree with TRBD1. V was clipped by 4 bases and J by 7 bases; unmatched bases: 8. The germline gives CDR1 SNHLY, CDR2 FYNNEI. The CDR3 runs to 14 residues. For the CDR3, the DNA is TGTGCCAGCAGTGGAGGACAGGGTTGGGGTGGCTACACCTTC. Translating it yields CASSGGQGWGGYTF.

The chain joins TRBV7-2 to TRBJ1-5; D ambiguous. The germline V and J ends were trimmed by 3 bases and 0 bases, with 15 bases remaining between them. Germline-derived CDR1 and CDR2 are SGHTA and FQGNSA. The CDR3 has 17 residues. The CDR3 nucleotides read TGTGCCAGCAGCTTTGGTCCGCAGCGGGATAGCAATCAGCCCCAGCATTTT. Amino acids: CASSFGPQRDSNQPQHF.

The rearrangement links TRBV6-5 to TRBJ2-7; 7 bases are a match to TRBD1. Trimming took 4 bases from V and 0 from J; bases not matched to a gene: 9. The CDR3 totals 16 residues. Looked up from germline, CDR1 is MNHEY and CDR2 is SVGAGI. The CDR3 is CASSSPGQSVSYEQYF. The CDR3 DNA sequence: TGTGCCAGCAGTTCTCCGGGACAGTCCGTCTCCTACGAGCAGTACTTC.

This clone has only a few counts. The chain uses TRBV2 and TRBJ1-1; unclear D gene. From germline, CDR1 is SNHLY and CDR2 FYNNEI. V lost 10 bases to trimming and J lost 3 bases, with 12 bases between them. This CDR3 has 12 amino acids. In nucleotides, the CDR3 is TGTGCCACCCGCCTACTGGACACTGAAGCTTTCTTT. Translation: CATRLLDTEAFF. The full variable domain, in which reference TRBV2 and TRBJ1-1 provide the parts outside the CDR3, is EPEVTQTPSHQVTQMGQEVILRCVPISNHLYFYWYRQILGQKVEFLVSFYNNEISEKSEIFDDQFSVERPDGSNFTLKIRSTKLEDSAMYFCATRLLDTEAFFGQGTRLTVV.

This clone was counted between two and nine times. The chain couples TRBV6-5 to TRBJ1-5; D remains unclear. The CDR3 contains 14 residues. Between the trimmed V and J ends, which lost 0 bases and 6 bases, there was a span of 9 bases. Germline CDR1 MNHEY, CDR2 SVGAGI. The CDR3 bases are TGTGCCAGCAGTTACTCCCTAGGAGGTCAGCCCCAGCATTTT. It is translated as CASSYSLGGQPQHF.

In regard to this clone: Other DNA sequences in the same sample also yield this CDR3. The J gene is TRBJ2-5, the V gene TRBV18, with D unclear. The CDR3 runs 11 residues. Trimming took 3 bases from V and 5 from J, leaving 4 bases between them. Germline CDR1 and CDR2: KGHSH and LQKENI. The CDR3 nucleotides read TGTGCCAGCTCACCTGGCGAGACCCAGTACTTC. Translating it yields CASSPGETQYF.

This clone was seen a few times. The chain links TRBV2 to TRBJ2-1, with TRBD1 matching over 7 bases. V lost 8 bases, J lost 4 bases, and 2 bases stayed unmatched. The germline CDR1 and CDR2 sequences are SNHLY and FYNNEI. This CDR3 is 12 amino acids long. Here the CDR3 reads CASRDRYNEQFF. The CDR3 nucleotides read TGTGCCAGCCGGGACAGATACAATGAGCAGTTCTTC.

V and J are TRBV28 and TRBJ2-1; D is ambiguous. The CDR3 length is 12 residues. CDR1 MDHEN and CDR2 SYDVKM come from the germline V gene. The V gene lost 3 bases and the J gene lost 6 bases, with 6 bases spanning the gap. The CDR3 nucleotides are TGTGCCAGCAGTTTGCGTGCCAATGAGCAGTTCTTC. Residues: CASSLRANEQFF.